This T cell receptor beta chain comes out of a study of CD8 T cells in Susac syndrome. CDR1 and CDR2 from the germline V gene are LGHNA and YSLEER. V was pared by 0 bases and J by 5 bases, with 10 bases between. CDR3 length: 15 amino acids. TEMRA cells were enriched by FACS, and CD4+ and CD8+ T cells were negatively isolated. Reverse transcription of roughly 0.5 to 1 ug RNA was carried out with random hexamers. TCRdb re-called the immunoSEQ multiplex PCR reads through MiXCR, storing one row per CDR3 protein. The sample lists about 120,000 distinct CDR3 sequences, 85% to 95% seen once, with more than 0.09% in the top ten.

The clonotype originates from a human donor in good health. The J gene is TRBJ2-2, the V gene TRBV4-3; D unclear. Material: CD4+ T cells from PBMCs. The CDR3 spells CASSQDVPGTGELFF. As DNA, the CDR3 is TGCGCCAGCAGCCAAGATGTCCCAGGTACCGGGGAGCTGTTTTTT.